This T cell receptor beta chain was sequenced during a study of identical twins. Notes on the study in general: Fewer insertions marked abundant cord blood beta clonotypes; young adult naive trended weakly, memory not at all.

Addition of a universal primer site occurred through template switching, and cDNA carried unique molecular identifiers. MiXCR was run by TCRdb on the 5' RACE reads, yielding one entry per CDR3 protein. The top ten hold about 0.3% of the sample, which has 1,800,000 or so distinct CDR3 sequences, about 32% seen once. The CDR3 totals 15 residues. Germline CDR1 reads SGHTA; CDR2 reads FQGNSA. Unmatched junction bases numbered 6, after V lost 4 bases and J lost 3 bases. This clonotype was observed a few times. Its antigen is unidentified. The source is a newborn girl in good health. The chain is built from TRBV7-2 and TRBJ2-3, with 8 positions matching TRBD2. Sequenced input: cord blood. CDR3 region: CASSSRTSMTDTQYF. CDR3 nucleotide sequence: TGTGCCAGCAGCTCCCGGACTAGCATGACAGATACGCAGTATTTT.